Detailed here is one TCR beta chain. Antigen unknown. A junction boundary mismatches the germline segment, possibly from a read error. Germline CDR1 is SGHRS and CDR2 is YFSETQ. This CDR3 has 15 amino acids. These data belong to a study of beta chain features in type 1 diabetes. Turning to the study itself: Across every sample, 85 million to 120 million sorted cells were examined in total.

Sequencing targeted expressed TCRB transcripts, as all isolated RNA had been reverse transcribed. Generated by immunoSEQ multiplex PCR, the TCRdb table keeps only in-frame clones and is missing some. This sample has approximately 150,000 clones, with 9% found just once. General study findings and limits: Across all four CD4+ subsets, people with type 1 diabetes showed modestly shorter TCRB CDR3s.

Material: central memory CD4+ T cells from blood. This chain links TRBV5-1 with TRBJ2-1, with a weak D call TRBD2 (6 bases). The clonotype comes from a man aged 25 to 45 with type 1 diabetes. The CDR3 loop reads CASSLGGAGYNEQFF. The CDR3 DNA reads as TGCGCCAGCAGTTTGGGCGGGGCTGGCTACAATGAGCAGTTCTTC.